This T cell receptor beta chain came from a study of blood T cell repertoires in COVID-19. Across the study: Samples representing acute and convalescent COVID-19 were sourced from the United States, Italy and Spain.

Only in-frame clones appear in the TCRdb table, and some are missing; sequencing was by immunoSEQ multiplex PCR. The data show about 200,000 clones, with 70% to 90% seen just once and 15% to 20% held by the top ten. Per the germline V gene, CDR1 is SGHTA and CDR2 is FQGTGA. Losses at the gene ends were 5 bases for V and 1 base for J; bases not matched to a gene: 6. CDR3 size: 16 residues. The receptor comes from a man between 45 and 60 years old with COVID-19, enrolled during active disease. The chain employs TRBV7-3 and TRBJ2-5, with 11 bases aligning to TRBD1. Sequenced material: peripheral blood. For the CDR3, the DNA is TGTGCCAGCAGCACACCGGGACAGGGGGTCCAAGAGACCCAGTACTTC. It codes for CASSTPGQGVQETQYF.